Shown below are 16 T cell receptor beta chains from a single sample sequenced in a study of CD8+ T cells in alopecia areata. The sequencing template was cDNA reverse transcribed from extracted RNA. Clones were read by immunoSEQ multiplex PCR, and TCRdb kept only the in-frame ones, dropping some. The data contain fewer than 250,000 clones, 50% to 60% of them seen just once; the ten biggest clones take up roughly 0.7%. Regarding treatment: oral pan-JAK inhibitor, 5-10 mg twice daily. This material consisted of CD4+ T cells sorted from blood, taken at week 4, from a patient treated with tofacitinib. The receptors derive from a human donor with alopecia areata.

On this clone itself: This sample also contains other DNA sequences that code for the same CDR3. In nucleotides, the CDR3 is TGTGCCAGCGGAGGCTTAGCCAAAAACATTCAGTACTTC. This translates into CASGGLAKNIQYF. J is TRBJ2-4 and V is TRBV9; maybe TRBD2 (5 bases). Germline CDR1 and CDR2: SGDLS and YYNGEE. The CDR3 spans 13 residues. Trimming stripped 7 bases from V and 0 bases from J, with 8 bases between. Supplemented by reference TRBV9 and TRBJ2-4, the full variable domain reads DSGVTQTPKHLITATGQRVTLRCSPRSGDLSVYWYQQSLDQGLQFLIQYYNGEERAKGNILERFSAQQFPDLHSELNLSSLELGDSALYFCASGGLAKNIQYFGAGTRLSVL.

J is TRBJ2-7 and V is TRBV5-1; 8 nucleotides match TRBD1. In germline, CDR1 is SGHRS, CDR2 YFSETQ. V trimming: 4 bases; J trimming: 5 bases; junction bases outside the gene matches: 11. This CDR3 is built from 15 residues. CDR3 residues: CASSVGGQEIHEQYF. As DNA, the CDR3 is TGCGCCAGCAGCGTCGGGGGACAGGAGATCCACGAGCAGTACTTC.

The sample holds a few counts of this clone. The gene calls are TRBV18 and TRBJ1-3, with TRBD1 as a possible D gene (6 bases). The V and J ends lost 6 bases and 4 bases respectively, with 19 bases between them. This CDR3 has 16 residues. Germline CDR1 KGHSH, CDR2 LQKENI. CDR3 sequence: CASSSNPGVGGNTIYF. In DNA form, the CDR3 reads TGTGCCAGCTCGTCAAACCCAGGGGTCGGAGGAAACACCATATATTTT.

This clone was counted a few times. V and J are TRBV19 and TRBJ1-3, with 7 bases matching TRBD1. Germline values: CDR1 LNHDA, CDR2 SQIVND (reference sequence). CDR3 length equals 14 residues. Germline trimming cut 9 bases from V and 0 bases from J; bases unmatched to any gene: 5. This chain's CDR3 is CASRTGASGNTIYF. As DNA, the CDR3 is TGTGCCAGCCGGACAGGCGCCTCTGGAAACACCATATATTTT.

This clone was observed a few times. V is TRBV29-1 and J is TRBJ1-2, with 7 bases that match TRBD1. CDR3 size: 12 residues. J lost 5 bases, V lost 7 bases, and 7 bases had no gene match. Germline CDR1 is SQVTM and CDR2 is ANQGSEA. CDR3 sequence: CSGGGAQYGYTF. CDR3 in DNA: TGCAGCGGAGGGGGCGCCCAATATGGCTACACCTTC.

This clone appeared a single time. The V gene is TRBV11-1, the J gene TRBJ1-2; D remains unclear. Trimming removed 3 bases from V and 5 bases from J, with 7 bases in between. The CDR3 loop spans 12 amino acids. Per germline, CDR1 SGHAT and CDR2 FQDESV (reference sequence). CDR3 region: CASSFEGYGYTF. The DNA of the CDR3 is TGTGCCAGCAGCTTCGAGGGATATGGCTACACCTTC.

The chain employs TRBV30 and TRBJ1-5; a weak D match, TRBD1 (5 bases). This CDR3 region has 17 residues. Germline V gene data show CDR1 as GTSNPN and CDR2 as SVGIG (reference sequence). V dropped 2 bases and J dropped 4 bases, with 21 bases sitting between them. This CDR3 is CAWSRGVGTAINQPQHF. CDR3 DNA: TGTGCCTGGAGTCGGGGGGTCGGGACGGCAATTAATCAGCCCCAGCATTTT.

The genes are TRBV30 and TRBJ2-1, with D possibly being TRBD2 (5 bases). The CDR3 totals 13 residues. CDR1 is GTSNPN and CDR2 is SVGIG in the germline V gene (reference sequence). Trimming pared 2 bases from V and 5 bases from J, leaving 10 bases between. DNA for the CDR3: TGTGCCTGGAGTCCCTTGGGAGACAATGAGCAGTTCTTC. Protein sequence: CAWSPLGDNEQFF.

The CDR3 reads CSAATGGGEKLFF. CDR3 bases: TGCAGCGCCGCGACAGGGGGAGGAGAAAAACTGTTTTTT. V is TRBV29-1 and J is TRBJ1-4; the match to TRBD1 covers 9 bases. Trimming cost V 7 bases and J 8 bases; bases outside gene matches: 8. Germline values: CDR1 SQVTM, CDR2 ANQGSEA. The CDR3 sequence is 13 residues long.

This chain uses TRBV4-3 with TRBJ2-2, with TRBD2 matching 7 bases. The CDR3 is made up of 16 amino acids. Germline values: CDR1 LGHNA, CDR2 YSLEER. V shed 3 bases and J 1 base; nucleotides not matched to a gene: 5. CDR3 protein: CASSQRGGLNTGELFF. In DNA form, the CDR3 reads TGCGCCAGCAGCCAGCGGGGAGGGCTGAACACCGGGGAGCTGTTTTTT.

The gene calls are TRBV5-4 and TRBJ2-1; D call uncertain. Trimming removed 4 bases at V and 7 bases at J, with 12 bases between. The CDR3 totals 13 residues. Germline V lookup: CDR1 SGHNT, CDR2 YYREEE (reference sequence). The CDR3 reads CASSPLVGNEQFF. Here the CDR3 DNA reads TGTGCCAGCAGCCCGCTAGTAGGGAATGAGCAGTTCTTC. The full variable domain, completed using reference TRBV5-4 and TRBJ2-1, is ETGVTQSPTHLIKTRGQQVTLRCSSQSGHNTVSWYQQALGQGPQFIFQYYREEENGRGNFPPRFSGLQFPNYSSELNVNALELDDSALYLCASSPLVGNEQFFGPGTRLTVL.

This chain uses TRBV4-2 with TRBJ2-3; 11 positions agree with TRBD2. The germline V gene encodes CDR1 LGHNA and CDR2 YNFKEQ. With V trimmed by 4 bases and J by 9 bases, 12 bases remained unmatched. This CDR3 is built from 16 residues. The CDR3 nucleotides read TGTGCCAGCAGCCTACTCACCGGGACTAGCGGAGACACGCAGTATTTT. Translating it yields CASSLLTGTSGDTQYF.

The chain couples TRBV5-4 to TRBJ1-1; D unresolved. V was shortened by 0 bases and J by 0 bases, with 9 bases between the two germline ends. Looked up from germline, CDR1 is SGHNT and CDR2 is YYREEE (reference sequence). The CDR3 contains 15 residues. CDR3 in DNA: TGTGCCAGCAGCTTGGGGTCGGGGATGAACACTGAAGCTTTCTTT. Translated: CASSLGSGMNTEAFF.

The chain recombines TRBV7-2 with TRBJ2-5, with D possibly being TRBD2 (6 bases). The ends were cut back, 9 bases at V and 5 bases at J, with 10 bases in the middle. Per the germline V gene, CDR1 is SGHTA and CDR2 is FQGNSA. The CDR3 is 11 amino acids. In DNA, the CDR3 is TGTGCCAGTCAAAGCGGGGAGACCCAGTACTTC. This translates into CASQSGETQYF.

This clone has just a few counts. This chain uses TRBV29-1 with TRBJ1-4; D unresolved. Germline CDR1 SQVTM, CDR2 ANQGSEA. The CDR3 has 13 amino acids. Deletions cut 4 bases from V and 3 bases from J, with 9 bases between. CDR3 protein: CSVARSANEKLFF. CDR3 DNA sequence: TGCAGCGTTGCCAGGTCTGCTAATGAAAAACTGTTTTTT.

This sequence joins TRBV4-1 and TRBJ1-2; TRBD1 agrees at 7 bases. V lost 1 base, J lost 7 bases, and 12 bases stayed unmatched. CDR3 length: 16 residues. In germline, CDR1 is MGHRA, CDR2 YSYEKL. The CDR3 DNA is TGCGCCAGCAGCCAAGGACAGGACAGGCCTGTTACTGGCTACACCTTC. Translation gives CASSQGQDRPVTGYTF.